This TCR beta chain was profiled in a study of technical replicates of blood from a few donors (dated 2017 in TCRdb). Reading the germline V gene gives CDR1 MNHEY and CDR2 SVGAGI. CDR3 length: 15 amino acids, cysteine to phenylalanine. The entry retains the CDR3 DNA only, 45 bases that are in frame from base 1. Here V drops 6 bases and J drops 6 bases, and the junction holds 12 bases not matched to any gene. The library was made by the immunoSEQ multiplex PCR assay. TCRdb re-hosts the immuneACCESS table, in-frame sequences only. Its copies lack some clones; in the studies checked, an unresolved V gene accounts for under half of them, and the cause for the rest is not known. For this sample the table gives under 85,000 clones, of which roughly 97% were detected only once. Over 0.2% of the sample comes from the top ten. To note about this clone: What this receptor recognizes is not known. There are no base qualities to consult, and no much larger clone falls within one base.

Sequencing was carried out using T cells isolated from PBMCs. This TCR was sampled from a human donor in good health. In this chain, TRBV6-5 is recombined with TRBJ1-1, and 8 bases in between align with TRBD1. The nucleotide sequence is given as TGTGCCAGCAGGCTTGCAGGACAGGGCTACTCTGAAGCTTTCTTT. This codes for CASRLAGQGYSEAFF.